This TCR beta chain was recovered during a study of beta chain features in type 1 diabetes. Notes on the study in general: Shortening that was moderate but significant affected the TCRB CDR3s of Type 1 diabetes patients in all four CD4+ subsets.

As concerns this clone: Its antigen is unknown.

Germline V CDR1 and CDR2: MDHEN, SYDVKM. The CDR3 covers 13 residues. The V end lost 7 bases, the J end lost 4 bases, and 12 bases lay between the germline ends. What was sequenced were expressed TCRB transcripts, since all of the isolated RNA had been reverse transcribed. Repertoires were generated with immunoSEQ multiplex PCR, while TCRdb's copy carries only in-frame clones and drops some. The sample has 300,000 to 400,000 clones, roughly 9% seen once. Sample: central memory CD4+ T cells from blood. The clonotype was recovered from a man aged 25-45 years with type 1 diabetes. The chain has TRBV28 and TRBJ2-3; weak D call: TRBD1 (5 bases). CDR3 sequence reads: CASTQQGPDTQYF. The CDR3 bases are TGTGCCAGCACCCAGCAGGGCCCAGATACGCAGTATTTT.